A selection of T cell receptor beta chains follows, all from one sample in a study of blood T cells in healthy people across ages. TCRdb analysed the 5' RACE reads with MiXCR anew, one entry per CDR3 protein. The sample has approximately 1,700,000 distinct CDR3 sequences; about 39% are singletons. The source material was blood. These receptors were collected from a human donor in good health. Both conserved end residues are part of each CDR3. Each record gives: D gene, J gene, clone size, V gene, CDR3 protein, CDR3 DNA. The D gene is left open where the match is weak. Size values are once, few and many counts, or a class for expanded clones, and some rows have none.

d_call: TRBD2
j_call: TRBJ2-3
clone_size: few
v_call: TRBV4-2
cdr3_aa: CASSRSLGGETDTQYF
cdr3_nt: TGTGCCAGCAGCCGAAGTCTGGGGGGGGAAACAGATACGCAGTATTTT

d_call: NA
j_call: TRBJ2-7
clone_size: NA
v_call: TRBV5-1
cdr3_aa: CASSLWQGRGEQYF
cdr3_nt: TGCGCCAGCAGCTTGTGGCAGGGGCGTGGAGAGCAGTACTTC

d_call: TRBD1
j_call: TRBJ2-1
clone_size: few
v_call: TRBV29-1
cdr3_aa: CSVTRTGVGDEQFF
cdr3_nt: TGCAGCGTGACAAGGACAGGGGTGGGAGATGAGCAGTTCTTC

d_call: NA
j_call: TRBJ1-1
clone_size: NA
v_call: TRBV29-1
cdr3_aa: CSVSPSMIVNTEAFF
cdr3_nt: TGCAGCGTTTCCCCGTCCATGATCGTGAACACTGAAGCTTTCTTT

d_call: NA
j_call: TRBJ2-5
clone_size: few
v_call: TRBV25-1
cdr3_aa: CASSDPRESVWRETQYF
cdr3_nt: TGTGCCAGCAGCGATCCCAGGGAGTCGGTTTGGCGAGAGACCCAGTACTTC

d_call: TRBD1
j_call: TRBJ1-5
clone_size: few
v_call: TRBV20-1
cdr3_aa: CSARDQRGTGGGSYQPQHF
cdr3_nt: TGCAGTGCTAGAGACCAGCGGGGGACAGGGGGTGGTAGTTATCAGCCCCAGCATTTT

d_call: TRBD1
j_call: TRBJ2-5
clone_size: NA
v_call: TRBV20-1
cdr3_aa: CSFGQGDRETQYF
cdr3_nt: TGCAGTTTCGGGCAGGGGGATAGGGAGACCCAGTACTTC

d_call: TRBD1
j_call: TRBJ1-5
clone_size: NA
v_call: TRBV7-2
cdr3_aa: CASSPAAGGDQPQHF
cdr3_nt: TGTGCCAGCAGCCCCGCGGCAGGGGGGGATCAGCCCCAGCATTTT

d_call: TRBD2
j_call: TRBJ2-2
clone_size: NA
v_call: TRBV29-1
cdr3_aa: CSVFSGGAGTGELFF
cdr3_nt: TGCAGCGTTTTTAGCGGGGGGGCCGGCACCGGGGAGCTGTTTTTT

d_call: NA
j_call: TRBJ2-7
clone_size: few
v_call: TRBV7-2
cdr3_aa: CASNKRGGEEQYF
cdr3_nt: TGTGCCAGCAACAAACGGGGCGGGGAAGAGCAGTACTTC

d_call: TRBD2
j_call: TRBJ2-3
clone_size: NA
v_call: TRBV28
cdr3_aa: CASPRGGSGAIHRTDTQYF
cdr3_nt: TGTGCCAGCCCTCGGGGGGGTAGCGGGGCTATCCACCGCACAGATACGCAGTATTTT

d_call: TRBD1
j_call: TRBJ1-2
clone_size: NA
v_call: TRBV20-1
cdr3_aa: CSASGGTGHDSAGYTF
cdr3_nt: TGCAGTGCAAGTGGTGGGACAGGGCATGACAGTGCGGGCTACACCTTC

d_call: NA
j_call: TRBJ1-1
clone_size: few
v_call: TRBV6-5
cdr3_aa: CASMRVGNSKAFF
cdr3_nt: TGTGCCAGCATGAGGGTGGGGAATTCGAAAGCTTTCTTT

d_call: NA
j_call: TRBJ2-3
clone_size: NA
v_call: TRBV7-2
cdr3_aa: CASEGTHTDTQYF
cdr3_nt: TGTGCCAGCGAAGGGACGCACACAGATACGCAGTATTTT

d_call: NA
j_call: TRBJ2-7
clone_size: NA
v_call: TRBV5-1
cdr3_aa: CASSWGAGGDEQYF
cdr3_nt: TGCGCCAGCAGCTGGGGGGCAGGGGGAGATGAGCAGTACTTC

d_call: NA
j_call: TRBJ2-4
clone_size: NA
v_call: TRBV28
cdr3_aa: CASRPEGDIENIQYF
cdr3_nt: TGTGCCAGCAGACCTGAAGGAGACATTGAAAACATTCAGTACTTC

d_call: TRBD2
j_call: TRBJ2-5
clone_size: few
v_call: TRBV4-1
cdr3_aa: CASSQGVLAGGETQYF
cdr3_nt: TGCGCCAGCAGCCAGGGCGTGCTAGCGGGGGGTGAGACCCAGTACTTC

d_call: NA
j_call: TRBJ2-1
clone_size: NA
v_call: TRBV6-4
cdr3_aa: CASSDSETNSNEQFF
cdr3_nt: TGTGCCAGCAGTGACTCCGAGACAAACAGCAATGAGCAGTTCTTC

d_call: TRBD1
j_call: TRBJ2-1
clone_size: NA
v_call: TRBV3-1
cdr3_aa: CASSPPQADRGSYNEQFF
cdr3_nt: TGTGCCAGCAGCCCACCCCAAGCGGACAGGGGCTCCTACAATGAGCAGTTCTTC

d_call: TRBD1
j_call: TRBJ2-1
clone_size: NA
v_call: TRBV6-4
cdr3_aa: CASSDSNRGSKYNEQFF
cdr3_nt: TGTGCCAGCAGTGACTCCAACAGGGGAAGTAAGTACAATGAGCAGTTCTTC

d_call: TRBD2
j_call: TRBJ2-5
clone_size: NA
v_call: TRBV28
cdr3_aa: CASSSLPGGTEETQYF
cdr3_nt: TGTGCCAGCAGTTCACTACCGGGGGGAACGGAGGAGACCCAGTACTTC

d_call: TRBD2
j_call: TRBJ2-4
clone_size: NA
v_call: TRBV20-1
cdr3_aa: CSARVGGGSRNEQYF
cdr3_nt: TGCAGTGCTAGGGTGGGCGGGGGGTCGAGGAATGAGCAGTACTTC

d_call: TRBD2
j_call: TRBJ2-7
clone_size: few
v_call: TRBV6-2/TRBV6-3
cdr3_aa: CASRDLGSGTTYEQYF
cdr3_nt: TGTGCCAGCAGGGACCTTGGCAGCGGGACTACCTACGAGCAGTACTTC

d_call: NA
j_call: TRBJ1-4
clone_size: NA
v_call: TRBV20-1
cdr3_aa: CSARDRRGGVGEKLFF
cdr3_nt: TGCAGTGCTAGAGATCGACGGGGCGGGGTTGGGGAAAAACTGTTTTTT

d_call: NA
j_call: TRBJ1-6
clone_size: NA
v_call: TRBV7-3
cdr3_aa: CASSLMGQMNSPLHF
cdr3_nt: TGTGCCAGCAGCTTAATGGGACAAATGAATTCACCCCTCCACTTT

d_call: NA
j_call: TRBJ2-3
clone_size: NA
v_call: TRBV12-3/TRBV12-4
cdr3_aa: CASSLGALGTDTEYF
cdr3_nt: TGTGCCAGCAGTTTAGGGGCGCTCGGCACAGATACGGAGTATTTT

d_call: TRBD1
j_call: TRBJ1-5
clone_size: NA
v_call: TRBV4-1
cdr3_aa: CASSHLTGAQPQHF
cdr3_nt: TGCGCCAGCAGCCACCTAACAGGGGCCCAGCCCCAGCATTTT

d_call: TRBD2
j_call: TRBJ2-1
clone_size: NA
v_call: TRBV15
cdr3_aa: CATSRDASGKRGEQFF
cdr3_nt: TGTGCCACCAGCAGAGATGCTAGCGGGAAGCGGGGTGAGCAGTTCTTC

d_call: NA
j_call: TRBJ2-7
clone_size: few
v_call: TRBV6-6
cdr3_aa: CASSPPRDRAYEQYF
cdr3_nt: TGTGCCAGCAGTCCCCCGAGGGACCGCGCCTACGAGCAGTACTTC

d_call: NA
j_call: TRBJ1-1
clone_size: few
v_call: TRBV9
cdr3_aa: CASSVDPGANTEAFF
cdr3_nt: TGTGCCAGCAGCGTAGATCCAGGGGCGAACACTGAAGCTTTCTTT

d_call: NA
j_call: TRBJ1-6
clone_size: NA
v_call: TRBV7-2
cdr3_aa: CASSLTRDNSPLHF
cdr3_nt: TGTGCCAGCAGCTTAACCAGGGATAATTCACCCCTCCACTTT